This T cell receptor (beta chain) was recorded in a study of blood T cell repertoires in COVID-19. Study-wide context: The samples span acute and convalescent COVID-19 from the United States, Italy and Spain.

Original analysis: From reference gene primer amplification, estimates of nucleated cell counts were derived. The repertoire was sequenced with immunoSEQ multiplex PCR; TCRdb's copy has only in-frame clones and lacks some. The V and J calls and the clone size are those of that table, but D and trimming were determined from the DNA. The table records more than 110,000 clones, 79% of them present only once. Trimming took 6 bases from V and 4 from J; bases not matched to a gene: 4. The CDR3 contains 12 residues. Germline V gene lookup returns CDR1 SQVTM and CDR2 ANQGSEA. What was sequenced was peripheral blood. This TCR was recovered from a man in his 60s with acute or convalescent COVID-19. The rearrangement joins TRBV29-1 to TRBJ1-1; the match to TRBD1 covers 8 bases. Here the CDR3 reads CSVGQGFTEAFF. The CDR3 DNA follows: TGCAGCGTAGGACAGGGATTCACTGAAGCTTTCTTT.